This TCR beta chain was sequenced in a study of cytomegalovirus exposure and HLA in healthy donors. Note on this clone: Antigen specificity is unknown.

PCR was performed using 60 Vbeta and 13 Jbeta primers. Sequencing was performed with immunoSEQ multiplex PCR; in TCRdb, only in-frame clones are kept and a portion is missing. The table has about 130,000 clones, about 81% seen once. CDR1 and CDR2 (germline): SGHNT, YYREEE (reference sequence). The CDR3 contains 14 residues. After removal of 5 bases from V and 2 bases from J, the junction contained 6 bases not matched to a gene. Broader study findings: Later, an analysis showed that TCR beta chains associated with HLA were more clonally expanded than others that were equally common. Diagnosis of cytomegalovirus status made by the classifier reportedly showed high specificity and sensitivity.

This clonotype was sampled from a woman aged 40 to 50 in good health and CMV-seropositive. V usage is TRBV5-4 and J usage is TRBJ1-2; the match to TRBD1 covers 7 bases. The material sequenced was PBMCs. CDR3 sequence reads: CASRPLTGNYGYTF. The DNA for the CDR3 is TGTGCCAGCAGGCCCCTGACAGGGAACTATGGCTACACCTTC.